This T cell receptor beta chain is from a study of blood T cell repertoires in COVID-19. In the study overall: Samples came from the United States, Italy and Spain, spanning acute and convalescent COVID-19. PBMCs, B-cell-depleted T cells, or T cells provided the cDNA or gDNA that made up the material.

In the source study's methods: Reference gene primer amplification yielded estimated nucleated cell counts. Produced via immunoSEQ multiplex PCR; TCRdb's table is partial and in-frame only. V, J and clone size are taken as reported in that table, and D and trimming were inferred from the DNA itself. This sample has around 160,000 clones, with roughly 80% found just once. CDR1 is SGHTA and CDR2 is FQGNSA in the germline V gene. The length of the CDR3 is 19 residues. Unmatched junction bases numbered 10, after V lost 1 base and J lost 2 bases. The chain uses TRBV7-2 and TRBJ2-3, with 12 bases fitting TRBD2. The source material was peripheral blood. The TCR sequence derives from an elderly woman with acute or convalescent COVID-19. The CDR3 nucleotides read TGTGCCAGCAGCTTAGTTGGGCTAGCGGGGGGGCTGAACACAGATACGCAGTATTTT. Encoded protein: CASSLVGLAGGLNTDTQYF.